The 29 T cell receptor beta chains below were found in one sample sequenced in a study of a mutant IDH1 vaccine in newly diagnosed glioma. The time point is: week 5, during vaccination. Every single dose of the vaccine, 300 ug of mutant IDH1 20-mer peptide, came with topical imiquimod. These TCRs' antigens remain unknown. Some clones are missing from TCRdb's copy, which holds only in-frame ones; the method was immunoSEQ multiplex PCR. The sample lists 25,000 to 35,000 clones; approximately 86% were seen once. The sample here was peripheral blood mononuclear cells (PBMCs), taken from a glioma patient whose treatment included an IDH1 peptide vaccine. The receptors originated from a middle-aged woman with glioma. Some clones in this sample may be carry-over from other donors' samples.

The chain is built from TRBV11-2 and TRBJ2-1; 11 positions match TRBD2. Germline V gene sequence: CDR1 SGHAT, CDR2 FQNNGV. V gave up 1 base and J gave up 4 bases; unmatched junction bases: 6. The CDR3 has 17 amino acids. This CDR3 is CASSLAGTSGRYNEQFF. The CDR3 region has the DNA TGTGCCAGCAGCTTAGCTGGGACTAGCGGTCGGTACAATGAGCAGTTCTTC.

The chain employs TRBV5-4 and TRBJ2-2, with D possibly TRBD1 on 6 matching bases. This CDR3 is 17 amino acids long. Trimming shortened V by 1 base and J by 5 bases, and 18 bases separated the two germline ends. From germline, CDR1 is SGHNT and CDR2 YYREEE (reference sequence). The CDR3 DNA reads as TGTGCCAGCAGCTTGCCCGGCGGAACTCAGGGGACCGGGGAGCTGTTTTTT. Its translation: CASSLPGGTQGTGELFF.

The chain carries TRBV7-6 and TRBJ2-7; 7 bases fit TRBD1. CDR1 is SGHVS and CDR2 is FNYEAQ in the germline V gene. Trimming at V came to 4 bases and at J to 2 bases, leaving 5 bases not matched to a gene. The CDR3 totals 14 residues. The CDR3 DNA follows: TGTGCCAGCAGCTCCGGACAGGAGACCTACGAGCAGTACTTC. Protein product: CASSSGQETYEQYF.

V and J are TRBV5-6 and TRBJ1-3; D gene uncertain. V lost 0 bases, J lost 1 base, and 2 bases lay in between. Germline assignment: CDR1 SGHDT and CDR2 YYEEEE. The CDR3 is 13 residues long. In nucleotides, the CDR3 is TGTGCCAGCAGCTTGGTGTCTGGAAACACCATATATTTT. It is translated as CASSLVSGNTIYF.

V and J are TRBV11-2 and TRBJ2-7; D tentatively reads TRBD1 or TRBD2 (5 bases each). Trimming stripped 3 bases from V and 5 bases from J, with 8 bases between. The CDR3 covers 12 residues. Germline-derived CDR1 and CDR2 are SGHAT and FQNNGV. CDR3 protein: CASSLGEHEQYF. CDR3 bases: TGTGCCAGCAGCTTGGGGGAACACGAGCAGTACTTC.

The V and J genes are TRBV29-1 and TRBJ1-2; D is unresolved. V was clipped by 0 bases and J by 8 bases, with 16 bases between them. The CDR3 has 14 amino acids. Germline V CDR1 and CDR2: SQVTM, ANQGSEA. CDR3 protein: CSVEDLRDDAGYTF. CDR3 nucleotides: TGCAGCGTTGAAGATCTAAGGGATGACGCCGGCTACACCTTC.

This clone has only one observation. The chain is built from TRBV5-4 and TRBJ2-7; 9 nucleotides match TRBD2. With 4 bases clipped from V and 5 bases from J, the junction kept 7 bases outside the gene matches. The length of the CDR3 is 14 residues. Germline V gene data show CDR1 as SGHNT and CDR2 as YYREEE (reference sequence). Here the CDR3 reads CASSQPGLANEQYF. The DNA for the CDR3 is TGTGCCAGCAGCCAGCCGGGACTAGCCAACGAGCAGTACTTC. Full variable domain (missing parts from reference TRBV5-4 and TRBJ2-7): ETGVTQSPTHLIKTRGQQVTLRCSSQSGHNTVSWYQQALGQGPQFIFQYYREEENGRGNFPPRFSGLQFPNYSSELNVNALELDDSALYLCASSQPGLANEQYFGPGTRLTVT.

This chain connects TRBV6-5 to TRBJ2-5; TRBD1 agrees at 9 bases. Germline V CDR1 and CDR2: MNHEY, SVGAGI. The CDR3 has 16 amino acids. The V and J ends lost 0 bases and 5 bases, in that order; junction bases with no gene match: 7. CDR3 bases: TGTGCCAGCAGTTACTCTAGGGGACAGGGTCCGGAGACCCAGTACTTC. Translating gives CASSYSRGQGPETQYF.

This clone was found a few times. The chain is built from TRBV5-5 and TRBJ2-5; 9 bases are a match to TRBD2. The V gene's germline CDR1 is SGHKS and CDR2 YYEKEE (reference sequence). With V trimmed by 7 bases and J by 2 bases, 12 bases remained unmatched. This CDR3 is built from 16 residues. CDR3: CASAVTLAGGQETQYF. DNA for the CDR3: TGTGCCAGCGCTGTTACTCTGGCGGGAGGGCAAGAGACCCAGTACTTC.

This chain joins TRBV6-1 and TRBJ1-1, with D possibly TRBD1 on 5 matching bases. Trimming took 2 bases from V and 3 from J, leaving 10 bases between them. This CDR3 region has 14 residues. Germline V gene sequence: CDR1 MNHNS, CDR2 SASEGT. CDR3 sequence reads: CASSELGGYTEAFF. The CDR3 DNA reads as TGTGCCAGCAGTGAATTGGGGGGTTACACTGAAGCTTTCTTT.

The sample holds one count of this clone. The rearrangement joins TRBV9 to TRBJ2-5; tentatively, D is TRBD2 (6 bases). The assigned J gene may be wrong: the sequence end matches TRBJ2-7 better. There are 13 residues in the CDR3. Germline loops: CDR1 SGDLS, CDR2 YYNGEE. CDR3 sequence (DNA): TGTGCCAGCAGCACCCGGAGGGAGAGCGAGCAGTACTTC. This sequence encodes CASSTRRESEQYF.

This chain connects TRBV19 to TRBJ1-5; D is unclear. CDR3 length: 14 amino acids. The V gene's germline CDR1 is LNHDA and CDR2 SQIVND (reference sequence). V lost 4 bases and J 5 bases, leaving 12 bases between the germline ends. The CDR3 region is CASSSAGQHQPQHF. CDR3 coding DNA: TGTGCCAGTAGTAGTGCGGGTCAACATCAGCCCCAGCATTTT. Full variable domain (rest looked up from reference TRBV19 and TRBJ1-5): DGGITQSPKYLFRKEGQNVTLSCEQNLNHDAMYWYRQDPGQGLRLIYYSQIVNDFQKGDIAEGYSVSREKKESFPLTVTSAQKNPTAFYLCASSSAGQHQPQHFGDGTRLSIL.

The J gene is TRBJ1-1, the V gene TRBV5-3; D unclear. Being an ORF, TRBV5-3 has a function that is uncertain. There are 13 residues in the CDR3. Trimming removed 2 bases from V and 2 bases from J, with 7 bases in between. The CDR3 nucleotides are TGTGCCAGAAGCTTAGGCGTCAACACTGAAGCTTTCTTT. This gives the protein CARSLGVNTEAFF.

V usage is TRBV5-6 and J usage is TRBJ1-1; D is unresolved. Trimming stripped 0 bases from V and 1 base from J, with 7 bases between. This CDR3 spans 14 amino acids. The germline gives CDR1 SGHDT, CDR2 YYEEEE. The CDR3 sequence is CASSLAGENTEAFF. In DNA form, the CDR3 reads TGTGCCAGCAGCTTGGCCGGTGAGAACACTGAAGCTTTCTTT.

This rearrangement joins TRBV6-5 to TRBJ1-3; possibly TRBD1 for D (6 bases). The V end lost 9 bases, the J end lost 1 base, and 13 bases lay between the germline ends. CDR1 MNHEY and CDR2 SVGAGI come from the germline V gene. The CDR3 spans 14 residues. CDR3 region: CASSQGLSGNTIYF. The CDR3 DNA follows: TGTGCCAGTTCACAGGGTTTGTCTGGAAACACCATATATTTT.

This chain connects TRBV7-2 to TRBJ1-1; D gene uncertain. The V gene's germline CDR1 is SGHTA and CDR2 FQGNSA. Trimming removed 2 bases from V and 5 bases from J, with 9 bases in between. This CDR3 contains 13 residues. The DNA for the CDR3 is TGTGCCAGCAGCTTAATGAGGGCGACTGAAGCTTTCTTT. This codes for CASSLMRATEAFF.

The sample holds one count of this clone. CDR3 in amino acids: CASSLLTGADEAFF. The DNA of the CDR3 is TGCGCCAGCAGCCTACTGACAGGGGCTGATGAAGCTTTCTTT. The chain carries TRBV4-1 and TRBJ1-1; 8 nucleotides match TRBD1. Germline V gene sequence: CDR1 MGHRA, CDR2 YSYEKL. The ends lost 4 bases at V and 7 bases at J; junction bases unmatched: 8. The CDR3 is 14 residues long.

V is TRBV12-5 and J is TRBJ2-1; 8 nucleotides match TRBD2. This CDR3 is 17 amino acids long. The V segment lost 4 bases and the J segment 0 bases; nucleotides outside the gene matches: 8. From germline, CDR1 is LGHNT and CDR2 FRNRAP. CDR3 sequence: CASGSWAGGSSYNEQFF. The CDR3 DNA is TGTGCTAGTGGTTCCTGGGCGGGGGGCAGCTCCTACAATGAGCAGTTCTTC.

This clone has more than one count but fewer than ten. The chain employs TRBV4-1 and TRBJ1-1; D remains unclear. CDR3 length equals 15 residues. CDR1 and CDR2 from the germline V gene are MGHRA and YSYEKL. V shed 2 bases and J shed 1 base, with 11 bases lying between them. CDR3 DNA sequence: TGCGCCAGCAGCCAAAATGGGCTATCGAACACTGAAGCTTTCTTT. This translates into CASSQNGLSNTEAFF.

The chain carries TRBV10-3 and TRBJ2-1; D unclear. CDR3 length equals 14 residues. V shed 7 bases and J shed 7 bases, with 17 bases lying between them. Germline CDR1 and CDR2: ENHRY and SYGVKD. Here the CDR3 DNA reads TGTGCCATCATGGAGAGAGTAAACGGGAATGAGCAGTTCTTC. Protein sequence: CAIMERVNGNEQFF.

V usage is TRBV6-5 and J usage is TRBJ1-1, with D perhaps TRBD1 (6 bases). V shed 4 bases and J shed 1 base, with 7 bases lying between them. The CDR3 covers 13 residues. In germline, CDR1 is MNHEY, CDR2 SVGAGI. In DNA, the CDR3 is TGTGCCAGCAGTTCGGGACAGAACACTGAAGCTTTCTTT. Residues: CASSSGQNTEAFF.

The chain combines TRBV29-1 with TRBJ2-1; D ambiguous. CDR3 size: 14 residues. The germline gives CDR1 SQVTM, CDR2 ANQGSEA. Trimming removed 5 bases from V and 3 bases from J, with 14 bases in between. The CDR3 region has the DNA TGCAGCGTTTCCCCGACCCGAGACTACAATGAGCAGTTCTTC. Translation: CSVSPTRDYNEQFF.

CDR3 sequence: CASKAESDYGYTF. The CDR3 DNA follows: TGTGCCAGCAAAGCGGAGTCGGACTATGGCTACACCTTC. V gene TRBV27 combines with J gene TRBJ1-2; no definite D call. Germline CDR1 and CDR2: MNHEY and SMNVEV (reference sequence). Trimming cost V 7 bases and J 3 bases, with 12 bases left between them. The CDR3 runs 13 residues.

CDR3 bases: TGCAGCGTTATTGGGATTTTAGCTAACACTGAAGCTTTCTTT. Translating it yields CSVIGILANTEAFF. This chain joins TRBV29-1 and TRBJ1-1; D is uncertain. Trimming removed 5 bases at V and 2 bases at J, with 15 bases between. The CDR3 extends over 14 amino acids. CDR1 is SQVTM and CDR2 is ANQGSEA in the germline V gene.

The chain couples TRBV4-2 to TRBJ1-2, with 7 bases lining up with TRBD1. Germline values: CDR1 LGHNA, CDR2 YNFKEQ. The CDR3 is 16 residues long. Trimming took 5 bases from V and 6 from J; bases not matched to a gene: 15. In nucleotides, the CDR3 is TGTGCCAGCAGCTCGACCCGACAGGGAGTAGATAATGGCTACACCTTC. It translates to CASSSTRQGVDNGYTF.

The chain recombines TRBV4-2 with TRBJ2-7; D gene unclear. Between the trimmed V and J ends, which lost 0 bases and 3 bases, there was a span of 0 bases. The germline V gene encodes CDR1 LGHNA and CDR2 YNFKEQ. This CDR3 contains 11 residues. This chain's CDR3 is CASSQDYEQYF. The CDR3 coding sequence is TGTGCCAGCAGCCAAGACTACGAGCAGTACTTC.

This chain uses TRBV28 with TRBJ2-7, with D perhaps matching TRBD1 or TRBD2 (5 bases each). Germline loops: CDR1 MDHEN, CDR2 SYDVKM. The ends were cut back, 6 bases at V and 7 bases at J, with 19 bases in the middle. This CDR3 is built from 14 residues. The CDR3 coding sequence is TGTGCCAGCAGCCCCCGGGGCCATGGGGGTGAGCAGTACTTC. It is translated as CASSPRGHGGEQYF.

The chain links TRBV27 to TRBJ2-7, with 7 bases lining up with TRBD1. The CDR3 totals 15 residues. The germline CDR1 and CDR2 sequences are MNHEY and SMNVEV (reference sequence). Losses at the gene ends were 2 bases for V and 5 bases for J; bases not matched to a gene: 9. The CDR3 DNA reads TGTGCCAGCAGTTTACAGCTCAGGGGGTGGGACGAGCAGTACTTC. Translating it yields CASSLQLRGWDEQYF.

The chain uses TRBV6-6 and TRBJ2-5; D not certain. This CDR3 region has 13 residues. The germline gives CDR1 MNHNY, CDR2 SVGAGI (reference sequence). V lost 2 bases and J 5 bases, leaving 9 bases between the germline ends. The CDR3, as DNA: TGTGCCAGCAGTTACAATCCCTGGGAGACCCAGTACTTC. Translation: CASSYNPWETQYF.